Below, 4 T cell receptor beta chains from the same sample are listed, as sequenced in a study of long-term antiretroviral therapy in people with HIV. Researchers ran immunoSEQ v3.0 at survey level. TCRdb's table, derived via immunoSEQ multiplex PCR, lists solely in-frame clones and lacks some. The table records tens of thousands of clones, about 93% of them present only once. The sample was unsorted PBMCs, taken 5 to 5.5 years after starting antiretroviral therapy. The receptors stem from a woman aged 35 to 49 with HIV.

The chain combines TRBV27 with TRBJ2-7; D is possibly TRBD2 (6 bases). The CDR3 length is 15 residues. Germline V gives CDR1 MNHEY, CDR2 SMNVEV (reference sequence). V dropped 3 bases and J dropped 4 bases, with 16 bases sitting between them. The chain's CDR3 is CASSLAGRGPYEQYF. For the CDR3, the DNA is TGTGCCAGCAGTTTGGCGGGAAGAGGGCCTTACGAGCAGTACTTC.

The rearrangement links TRBV12-5 to TRBJ1-5; the match to TRBD1 covers 9 bases. Germline V gene sequence: CDR1 LGHNT, CDR2 FRNRAP. J lost 4 bases, V lost 5 bases, and 6 bases had no gene match. This CDR3 is 15 amino acids long. The CDR3 bases are TGTGCTAGTGGTCGAACCGGGACAGGGAATCAGCCCCAGCATTTT. Translated: CASGRTGTGNQPQHF.

The CDR3: CASSLDSVNEQFF. CDR3 in DNA: TGTGCCAGCAGCTTAGACTCTGTCAATGAGCAGTTCTTC. The V gene is TRBV7-7, the J gene TRBJ2-1; D remains ambiguous. Deletions cut 1 base from V and 6 bases from J, with 7 bases between. CDR1 SSHAT and CDR2 FNYEAQ come from the germline V gene (reference sequence). The CDR3 runs to 13 residues.

This chain links TRBV2 with TRBJ1-2; D possibly corresponds to TRBD1 (5 bases). This CDR3 comprises 14 residues. V was clipped by 6 bases and J by 4 bases, with 15 bases between them. Per germline, CDR1 SNHLY and CDR2 FYNNEI. The CDR3 nucleotides read TGTGCCAGCAGACCTCAGACAGTCTCCTATGGCTACACCTTC. Its protein is CASRPQTVSYGYTF.